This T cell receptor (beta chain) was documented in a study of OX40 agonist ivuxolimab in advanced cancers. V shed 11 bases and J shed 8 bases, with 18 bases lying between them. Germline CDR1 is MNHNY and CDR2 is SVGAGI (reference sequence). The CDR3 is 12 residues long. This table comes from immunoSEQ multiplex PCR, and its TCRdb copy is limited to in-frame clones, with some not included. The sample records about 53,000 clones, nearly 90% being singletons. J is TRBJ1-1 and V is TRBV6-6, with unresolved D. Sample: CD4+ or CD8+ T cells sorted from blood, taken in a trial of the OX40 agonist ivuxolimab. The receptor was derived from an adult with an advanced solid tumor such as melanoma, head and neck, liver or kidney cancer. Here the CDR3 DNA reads TGTGCCGTGACCACCCTGGAGGGCGAAGCTTTCTTT. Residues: CAVTTLEGEAFF.